This entry concerns a single T cell receptor beta chain. From germline, CDR1 is WNHNN and CDR2 SYGVQD (reference sequence). V lost 4 bases and J 5 bases, leaving 11 bases between the germline ends. CDR3 length equals 13 residues. Sequencing used immunoSEQ multiplex PCR; TCRdb keeps in-frame clones, though not all of them. The sample records some 460,000 clones, 70% to 90% being singletons. This entry comes from a study of blood T cell repertoires in COVID-19. Assignments of participants to cohorts depended upon their own reported clinical history. The chain has TRBV10-1 and TRBJ1-1; D is uncertain. The sequence derives from a young woman with acute COVID-19. Material: PBMCs or T cells enriched from blood (not recorded which). The CDR3, as DNA: TGCGCCAGCAGTGTTGTGGCGGGAACTGAAGCTTTCTTT. Amino acids: CASSVVAGTEAFF.